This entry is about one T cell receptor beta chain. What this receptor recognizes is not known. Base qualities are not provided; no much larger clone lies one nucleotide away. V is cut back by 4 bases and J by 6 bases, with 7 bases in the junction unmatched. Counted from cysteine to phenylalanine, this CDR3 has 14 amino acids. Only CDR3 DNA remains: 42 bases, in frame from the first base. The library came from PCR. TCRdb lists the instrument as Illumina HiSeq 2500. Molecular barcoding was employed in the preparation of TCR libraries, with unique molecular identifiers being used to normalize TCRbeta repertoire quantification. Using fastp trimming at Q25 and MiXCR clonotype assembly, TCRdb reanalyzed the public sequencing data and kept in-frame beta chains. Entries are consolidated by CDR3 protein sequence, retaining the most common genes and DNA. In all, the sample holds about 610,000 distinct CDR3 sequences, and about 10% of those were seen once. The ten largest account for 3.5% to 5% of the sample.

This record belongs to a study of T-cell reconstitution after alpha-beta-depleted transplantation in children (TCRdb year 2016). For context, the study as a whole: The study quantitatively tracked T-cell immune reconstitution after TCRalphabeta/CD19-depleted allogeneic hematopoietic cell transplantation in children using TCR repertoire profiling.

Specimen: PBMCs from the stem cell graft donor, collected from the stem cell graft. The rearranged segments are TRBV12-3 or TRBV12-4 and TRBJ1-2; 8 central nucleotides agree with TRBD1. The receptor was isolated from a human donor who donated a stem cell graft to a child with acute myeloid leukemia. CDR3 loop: CASSWGDRPHGYTF. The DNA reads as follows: TGTGCCAGCAGTTGGGGGGACAGGCCCCATGGCTACACCTTC.